These T cell receptor beta chains were read from a single sample in a study of CD8+CD57+ T cells in acquired aplastic anemia. TCRdb re-analysed the reads in MiXCR, keeping a single row per CDR3 protein. The sample lists about 58,000 distinct CDR3 sequences, around 60% occurring once. What was sequenced was sorted CD4+, CD8+, or CD8+CD57+ T cells (not recorded which) from PBMCs. These receptor sequences come from a human donor with aplastic anemia. Both conserved end residues are trimmed from each CDR3.

v_call: TRBV19
j_call: TRBJ2-5
cdr3_aa: ATGSGETQY

v_call: TRBV10-3
j_call: TRBJ1-1
cdr3_aa: AISRQPNTEAF

v_call: TRBV29-1
j_call: TRBJ2-2
cdr3_aa: SVEASNTGELF

v_call: TRBV20-1
j_call: TRBJ2-1
cdr3_aa: SAREVGAPGDEQF

v_call: TRBV5-1
j_call: TRBJ1-6
cdr3_aa: ASSLVPNSPLH

v_call: TRBV3-1
j_call: TRBJ1-2
cdr3_aa: ASSQSRVQRYGYT

v_call: TRBV25-1
j_call: TRBJ1-1
cdr3_aa: ASSDPGRADTEAF

v_call: TRBV10-3
j_call: TRBJ1-5
cdr3_aa: AISMDRVGQPQH

v_call: TRBV6-4
j_call: TRBJ1-5
cdr3_aa: ASSESDNQPQH

v_call: TRBV6-5
j_call: TRBJ1-1
cdr3_aa: ASTPRGGNTEAF

v_call: TRBV20-1
j_call: TRBJ1-6
cdr3_aa: SASRTGFENSPLH

v_call: TRBV5-4
j_call: TRBJ2-7
cdr3_aa: ASTTGSNEQY

v_call: TRBV4-1
j_call: TRBJ2-1
cdr3_aa: ASRLGDNEQF

v_call: TRBV29-1
j_call: TRBJ2-3
cdr3_aa: ASSTWDSTDTQY

v_call: TRBV9
j_call: TRBJ1-2
cdr3_aa: ASSARFNRGGYT

v_call: TRBV29-1
j_call: TRBJ2-3
cdr3_aa: SVRVVSSPADTQY

v_call: TRBV15
j_call: TRBJ2-7
cdr3_aa: ATSREGRRSATYEQY

v_call: TRBV6-1
j_call: TRBJ1-3
cdr3_aa: ASSSVHGHENTIY

v_call: TRBV2
j_call: TRBJ2-3
cdr3_aa: ASSQTSGSTDTQY

v_call: TRBV19
j_call: TRBJ2-5
cdr3_aa: ASRGTSGEETQH

v_call: TRBV7-2
j_call: TRBJ2-5
cdr3_aa: ASSSKDRETQY

v_call: TRBV7-9
j_call: TRBJ2-2
cdr3_aa: ASSLSDSGELF

v_call: TRBV9
j_call: TRBJ2-7
cdr3_aa: ASSVDRQGYYEQC

v_call: TRBV12-3/TRBV12-4
j_call: TRBJ1-2
cdr3_aa: ASSIEGGYDGYT

v_call: TRBV2
j_call: TRBJ2-7
cdr3_aa: ASRLRVHEQY

v_call: TRBV7-8
j_call: TRBJ2-7
cdr3_aa: ASSFRGPVDEQY

v_call: TRBV29-1
j_call: TRBJ1-2
cdr3_aa: SVVVNYGYT

v_call: TRBV10-3
j_call: TRBJ1-2
cdr3_aa: AISGRREEVGYT

v_call: TRBV7-8
j_call: NA
cdr3_aa: ASSLVSETQY

v_call: TRBV27
j_call: TRBJ2-2
cdr3_aa: ASSTISGTYANTGELF

v_call: TRBV29-1
j_call: TRBJ1-1
cdr3_aa: SVDLTTKPLNTEAF

v_call: TRBV29-1
j_call: TRBJ2-5
cdr3_aa: SVTKGQETQY

v_call: TRBV20-1
j_call: TRBJ2-7
cdr3_aa: SAQIPGQATYEQY

v_call: TRBV7-2
j_call: TRBJ1-2
cdr3_aa: ASSSTTGAGGYT

v_call: TRBV19
j_call: TRBJ1-1
cdr3_aa: ASSMSRPTEAF

v_call: TRBV11-1
j_call: TRBJ2-1
cdr3_aa: ASSLASSGGAWEQF

v_call: TRBV7-9
j_call: TRBJ1-2
cdr3_aa: ASSVYTGGEGYT

v_call: TRBV11-1
j_call: TRBJ2-3
cdr3_aa: ASSWPGASGTDTQY

v_call: TRBV6-1
j_call: TRBJ1-4
cdr3_aa: ASNSLGREEKLF

v_call: TRBV5-1
j_call: TRBJ2-5
cdr3_aa: ASSFRTAQETQY

v_call: TRBV29-1
j_call: TRBJ2-1
cdr3_aa: SVEYGTSAYNEQF

v_call: TRBV19
j_call: TRBJ1-1
cdr3_aa: ASSKRTSPNTEAF

v_call: TRBV9
j_call: TRBJ1-2
cdr3_aa: ASSVLGGMYGYT

v_call: TRBV12-3/TRBV12-4
j_call: TRBJ1-1
cdr3_aa: ASSLVGGWDTEAF

v_call: TRBV19
j_call: TRBJ2-3
cdr3_aa: ASSIEYFNTDTQY

v_call: TRBV20-1
j_call: TRBJ2-3
cdr3_aa: SARDPLGGGGTDTQY

v_call: TRBV25-1
j_call: TRBJ2-6
cdr3_aa: ASSRHPPGQGAKEANVLT

v_call: TRBV4-3
j_call: TRBJ2-3
cdr3_aa: ASGQSDGGLDTQY

v_call: TRBV11-2
j_call: TRBJ2-4
cdr3_aa: ASSLLDSTGLLAKNIQY

v_call: TRBV2
j_call: TRBJ1-3
cdr3_aa: ASSAGGNTIY

v_call: TRBV9
j_call: TRBJ2-2
cdr3_aa: ASSFGGGGGELF

v_call: TRBV10-3
j_call: TRBJ1-2
cdr3_aa: AILGTYGYT

v_call: TRBV2
j_call: TRBJ1-1
cdr3_aa: ASSEEENTEAF

v_call: TRBV24-1
j_call: TRBJ2-1
cdr3_aa: ASSLEQGYNEQF

v_call: TRBV9
j_call: TRBJ2-7
cdr3_aa: ASSVVASYEQY